These 23 T cell receptor beta chains were sequenced from one sample in a study of shared clonotypes between healthy human individuals. Some clones are missing from TCRdb's copy, which holds only in-frame ones; the method was immunoSEQ multiplex PCR. The table records 300,000 to 400,000 clones, around 86% of them present only once. Sequences were obtained from memory CD8+ T cells sorted from blood. Subset described: CD45RO+ cells pooled with CCR7-negative TemRA cells. The receptor source for this set is a young man in good health.

This chain uses TRBV7-9 with TRBJ2-7; D is uncertain. Germline assignment: CDR1 SEHNR and CDR2 FQNEAQ (reference sequence). Trimming stripped 4 bases from V and 2 bases from J, with 15 bases between. The CDR3 loop spans 15 amino acids. CDR3 sequence: CASSSPGLGPYEQYF. The DNA of the CDR3 is TGTGCCAGCAGCTCACCGGGTTTGGGCCCCTACGAGCAGTACTTC.

The chain employs TRBV12-5 and TRBJ2-7, with 8 bases that match TRBD2. V lost 2 bases to trimming and J lost 6 bases; unmatched junction nucleotides: 9. This CDR3 spans 15 amino acids. CDR1 and CDR2 from the germline V gene are LGHNT and FRNRAP. The CDR3 region has the DNA TGTGCTAGTGGTTTGAGTCGGGAGGGCCGAGTCGAGCAGTACTTC. Translated, it gives CASGLSREGRVEQYF.

This clone showed up just a few times. The sample has other DNA sequences that encode this CDR3 too. This sequence joins TRBV11-2 and TRBJ2-7; D is undetermined. V was shortened by 0 bases and J by 2 bases, with 5 bases between the two germline ends. The CDR3 has 13 amino acids. CDR1 is SGHAT and CDR2 is FQNNGV in the germline V gene. Written as DNA, the CDR3 is TGTGCCAGCAGCTTAGATCCCACCTACGAGCAGTACTTC. Protein product: CASSLDPTYEQYF.

This chain links TRBV7-9 with TRBJ1-1; possibly TRBD1 for D (6 bases). Trimming shortened V by 0 bases and J by 0 bases, and 8 bases separated the two germline ends. The CDR3 has 15 residues. Germline V gives CDR1 SEHNR, CDR2 FQNEAQ (reference sequence). The CDR3 sequence: CASSLATGLNTEAFF. DNA of the CDR3: TGTGCCAGCAGCTTAGCGACAGGATTGAACACTGAAGCTTTCTTT.

The rearrangement uses TRBV27 and TRBJ2-1; the D gene is possibly TRBD2 (6 bases). In germline, CDR1 is MNHEY, CDR2 SMNVEV (reference sequence). The CDR3 is 14 residues long. Trimming removed 7 bases from V and 3 bases from J, with 13 bases in between. The CDR3 is CASTPQAGYNEQFF. The CDR3 coding sequence is TGTGCCAGCACGCCACAAGCGGGCTACAATGAGCAGTTCTTC.

The V gene is TRBV11-1, the J gene TRBJ2-3; 12 nucleotides agree with TRBD1. V gave up 4 bases and J gave up 5 bases; unmatched junction bases: 4. Germline CDR1 SGHAT, CDR2 FQDESV (reference sequence). This CDR3 has 15 amino acids. For the CDR3, the DNA is TGTGCCAGCAGCTCCCGGGACAGGGGGCTAGATACGCAGTATTTT. This translates into CASSSRDRGLDTQYF. Looking up the rest from reference TRBV11-1 and TRBJ2-3 gives the full variable domain: EAEVAQSPRYKITEKSQAVAFWCDPISGHATLYWYRQILGQGPELLVQFQDESVVDDSQLPKDRFSAERLKGVDSTLKIQPAELGDSAMYLCASSSRDRGLDTQYFGPGTRLTVL.

This clone turned up a few times. The V call is TRBV11-3, the J call TRBJ1-5, with TRBD1 matching 10 bases. The germline V gene has CDR1 SGHNT and CDR2 YENEEA. The CDR3 loop spans 15 amino acids. V dropped 5 bases and J dropped 6; count of bases not matched to a gene: 7. The CDR3 here is CASSHGTGVTQPQHF. In nucleotides, the CDR3 is TGTGCCAGCAGCCACGGGACAGGGGTAACTCAGCCCCAGCATTTT. The variable domain in full, completed from reference TRBV11-3 and TRBJ1-5, reads EAGVVQSPRYKIIEKKQPVAFWCNPISGHNTLYWYLQNLGQGPELLIRYENEEAVDDSQLPKDRFSAERLKGVDSTLKIQPAELGDSAVYLCASSHGTGVTQPQHFGDGTRLSIL.

J is TRBJ2-1 and V is TRBV5-1; D remains ambiguous. Germline V gene lookup returns CDR1 SGHRS and CDR2 YFSETQ. The CDR3 is 12 residues long. Trimming removed 1 base from V and 8 bases from J, with 7 bases in between. The CDR3 sequence: CASSLKRDEQFF. The CDR3 DNA is TGCGCCAGCAGCTTGAAACGGGATGAGCAGTTCTTC.

This chain links TRBV7-2 with TRBJ1-6; D might be TRBD1 (5 bases). The CDR3 has 15 amino acids. Trimming removed 4 bases from V and 10 bases from J, with 17 bases in between. The germline V gene has CDR1 SGHTA and CDR2 FQGNSA. CDR3 sequence (DNA): TGTGCCAGCAGCTCACGTCGCAGGGTAGGATCACCCCTCCACTTT. Its protein product is CASSSRRRVGSPLHF.

The CDR3 DNA is TGTGCCAGCAGTTACGACTCAGGGACCTACGAGCAGTACTTC. Protein: CASSYDSGTYEQYF. The chain employs TRBV6-5 and TRBJ2-7; the D gene is possibly TRBD1 (5 bases). Deletions cut 2 bases from V and 2 bases from J, with 10 bases between. The CDR3 contains 14 residues. Germline CDR1 and CDR2: MNHEY and SVGAGI.

The V and J genes are TRBV27 and TRBJ2-5, with TRBD2 matching over 11 bases. This CDR3 is 16 amino acids long. V lost 5 bases and J lost 1; bases outside the gene matches: 6. Germline CDR1 MNHEY, CDR2 SMNVEV (reference sequence). In DNA form, the CDR3 reads TGTGCCAGCAGTCCCGGGACTAGCGGCCCCCAAGAGACCCAGTACTTC. Residues: CASSPGTSGPQETQYF.

This chain uses TRBV4-3 with TRBJ2-1; TRBD2 matches 7 bases. This CDR3 comprises 17 residues. CDR1 and CDR2 from the germline V gene are LGHNA and YSLEER. The V and J ends lost 3 bases and 6 bases, in that order; junction bases with no gene match: 14. The DNA for the CDR3 is TGCGCCAGCAGCCAGGCCGTAGCGGGCCCGAAAGTCAATGAGCAGTTCTTC. Its translation: CASSQAVAGPKVNEQFF.

In its sample, this clone was seen once. This chain joins TRBV6-1 and TRBJ2-6; D ambiguous. Looked up from germline, CDR1 is MNHNS and CDR2 is SASEGT. The CDR3 totals 15 residues. Trimming pared 4 bases from V and 0 bases from J, leaving 7 bases between. The CDR3 spells CASSVLGSGANVLTF. DNA of the CDR3: TGTGCCAGCAGTGTCTTAGGCTCTGGGGCCAACGTCCTGACTTTC.

The rearrangement uses TRBV30 and TRBJ1-5; D is undetermined. V was cut by 0 bases and J by 6 bases, with 12 bases left in between. The germline CDR1 and CDR2 sequences are GTSNPN and SVGIG (reference sequence). This CDR3 region has 14 residues. CDR3 in amino acids: CAWSVGMGFQPQHF. In nucleotides, the CDR3 is TGTGCCTGGAGTGTCGGGATGGGGTTTCAGCCCCAGCATTTT.

This sequence joins TRBV10-3 and TRBJ2-1; D is undetermined. Trimming left V 6 bases short and J 4 bases short, with 13 bases between. Per the germline V gene, CDR1 is ENHRY and CDR2 is SYGVKD. The length of the CDR3 is 14 residues. CDR3 DNA sequence: TGTGCCATCAGATCCCCGGGTGGGTACAATGAGCAGTTCTTC. Translation: CAIRSPGGYNEQFF.

The V and J genes are TRBV6-5 and TRBJ1-1; D is undetermined. Germline loops: CDR1 MNHEY, CDR2 SVGAGI. The length of the CDR3 is 15 residues. Trimming took 2 bases from V and 3 from J, leaving 13 bases between them. The CDR3 reads CASSYTSPWDTEAFF. The CDR3 DNA reads as TGTGCCAGCAGTTACACGAGCCCCTGGGACACTGAAGCTTTCTTT.

Concerning this clone itself: The junction does not match germline at one end; this may be a read error. The chain employs TRBV6-1 and TRBJ1-6, with TRBD1 identical over 9 bases. The CDR3 is 15 residues long. CDR1 is MNHNS and CDR2 is SASEGT in the germline V gene. The CDR3 loop is CASSEEGTGWPPLHF. In DNA form, the CDR3 reads TGTGCCAGCAGCGAAGAGGGGACAGGGTGGCCACCCCTCCACTTT.

The genes are TRBV28 and TRBJ1-1; TRBD1 matches 7 bases. J was trimmed by 1 base and V by 2 bases; bases with no gene match: 7. The CDR3 covers 16 residues. Germline CDR1 MDHEN, CDR2 SYDVKM. This CDR3 is CASSLVAGTANTEAFF. As DNA, the CDR3 is TGTGCCAGCAGTTTAGTGGCCGGGACAGCGAACACTGAAGCTTTCTTT.

The chain carries TRBV10-3 and TRBJ2-3, with D tentatively TRBD1 (7 bases). Trimming removed 10 bases at V and 5 bases at J, with 22 bases between. Germline V gene data show CDR1 as ENHRY and CDR2 as SYGVKD. The CDR3 runs 15 residues. CDR3 DNA sequence: TGTGCCACCGCGGTCAGGGGGTCTAGCGTAGATACGCAGTATTTT. This codes for CATAVRGSSVDTQYF.

Note on this clone: The same CDR3 can be traced to other DNA sequences in this sample. The J gene is TRBJ1-1, the V gene TRBV6-6, with D hard to call. The CDR3 consists of 10 residues. CDR1 and CDR2 (germline): MNHNY, SVGAGI (reference sequence). V lost 2 bases to trimming and J lost 7 bases, with 2 bases between them. The CDR3 DNA sequence: TGTGCCAGCAGTTACGGTGAAGCTTTCTTT. Amino acids: CASSYGEAFF.

About this clone itself: One junction end disagrees with the germline gene, perhaps due to a read error. The chain employs TRBV6-6 and TRBJ1-4; D is uncertain. This CDR3 comprises 12 residues. Germline V CDR1 and CDR2: MNHNY, SVGAGI (reference sequence). In DNA, the CDR3 is TGTGCCAGCAGTTACTCTAAGCGGGGATATCTTTTT. Translating it yields CASSYSKRGYLF.

The J gene is TRBJ2-7, the V gene TRBV7-2; TRBD2 might be the D (6 bases). CDR1 SGHTA and CDR2 FQGNSA come from the germline V gene. This CDR3 is 17 amino acids long. Trimming shortened V by 1 base and J by 3 bases, and 19 bases separated the two germline ends. The CDR3 sequence: CASSLDFIFGGFYEQYF. Here the CDR3 DNA reads TGTGCCAGCAGCTTAGACTTTATCTTTGGGGGGTTCTACGAGCAGTACTTC.

This chain connects TRBV2 to TRBJ2-5; D is ambiguous. The CDR3 spans 12 residues. V was pared by 1 base and J by 5 bases, with 5 bases between. CDR1 is SNHLY and CDR2 is FYNNEI in the germline V gene. CDR3 coding DNA: TGTGCCAGCAGTGAAGGTGTCGAGACCCAGTACTTC. This codes for CASSEGVETQYF.